The 24 T cell receptor beta chains listed next were all sequenced from one sample in a study of human thymus T cells. Thymus specimens were resections from corrective heart surgery. Data came from immunoSEQ multiplex PCR; TCRdb stores just in-frame clones and leaves some out. The repertoire holds roughly 130,000 clones, with around 95% as singletons. The sequencing input was thymus tissue. The receptors were gathered from a boy in the first two years of life with a congenital heart defect but otherwise immunologically healthy.

This chain connects TRBV28 to TRBJ2-5, with TRBD1 matching over 7 bases. Losses at the gene ends were 5 bases for V and 3 bases for J; bases not matched to a gene: 9. The CDR3 is 15 residues long. Germline V lookup: CDR1 MDHEN, CDR2 SYDVKM. Written as DNA, the CDR3 is TGTGCCAGCAGTGATCCTCCTGACAGGGAAGAGACCCAGTACTTC. Residues: CASSDPPDREETQYF. Variable domain in full (rest from reference TRBV28 and TRBJ2-5): DVKVTQSSRYLVKRTGEKVFLECVQDMDHENMFWYRQDPGLGLRLIYFSYDVKMKEKGDIPEGYSVSREKKERFSLILESASTNQTSMYLCASSDPPDREETQYFGPGTRLLVL.

In this sample, this clone turned up once. As DNA, the CDR3 is TGCGCCAGCAGCCAAGATCGTTCCGGGGGGGCAAAAGATACGCAGTATTTT. This codes for CASSQDRSGGAKDTQYF. V and J are TRBV4-3 and TRBJ2-3; 8 bases fit TRBD2. Per the germline V gene, CDR1 is LGHNA and CDR2 is YSLEER. The CDR3 length is 17 residues. The V and J ends lost 0 bases and 5 bases, in that order; junction bases with no gene match: 10.

The chain is built from TRBV7-2 and TRBJ1-2, with D unclear. This CDR3 has 16 residues. V shed 1 base and J shed 1 base, with 13 bases lying between them. CDR1 is SGHTA and CDR2 is FQGNSA in the germline V gene. CDR3 protein: CASSLDVPGSNYGYTF. The CDR3 region has the DNA TGTGCCAGCAGCTTAGATGTGCCGGGGAGTAACTATGGCTACACCTTC. The complete variable domain, with remaining parts taken from reference TRBV7-2 and TRBJ1-2, reads GAGVSQSPSNKVTEKGKDVELRCDPISGHTALYWYRQSLGQGLEFLIYFQGNSAPDKSGLPSDRFSAERTGGSVSTLTIQRTQQEDSAVYLCASSLDVPGSNYGYTFGSGTRLTVV.

This clone has just one count. The J gene is TRBJ2-3, the V gene TRBV9, with 9 positions matching TRBD2. This CDR3 region has 14 residues. Germline V gene sequence: CDR1 SGDLS, CDR2 YYNGEE. The ends lost 3 bases at V and 5 bases at J; junction bases unmatched: 4. CDR3 coding DNA: TGTGCCAGCAGCGCTAGCGGGGTTGAAGATACGCAGTATTTT. Protein sequence: CASSASGVEDTQYF.

This chain links TRBV5-4 with TRBJ2-1; TRBD2 might be the D (6 bases). The CDR3 is 14 amino acids. Trimming removed 3 bases from V and 4 bases from J, with 11 bases in between. The V gene's germline CDR1 is SGHNT and CDR2 YYREEE (reference sequence). The CDR3 spells CASSYGGLYNEQFF. The CDR3 bases are TGTGCCAGCAGCTACGGGGGACTTTACAATGAGCAGTTCTTC.

The genes are TRBV6-1 and TRBJ2-7, with a weak D call TRBD2 (6 bases). Germline CDR1 MNHNS, CDR2 SASEGT. The length of the CDR3 is 20 residues. V lost 1 base, J lost 2 bases, and 27 bases lay in between. DNA of the CDR3: TGTGCCAGCAGTGAAGGGGAGACGGGAGAGGACACCAACCCCCCCTACGAGCAGTACTTC. Translation: CASSEGETGEDTNPPYEQYF.

The chain recombines TRBV30 with TRBJ2-1; D unresolved. V lost 0 bases to trimming and J lost 7 bases, with 4 bases between them. CDR3 length equals 11 residues. The germline CDR1 and CDR2 sequences are GTSNPN and SVGIG (reference sequence). CDR3 amino acids: CAWSVRNEQFF. CDR3 nucleotide sequence: TGTGCCTGGAGTGTACGTAATGAGCAGTTCTTC.

This chain joins TRBV6-1 and TRBJ2-3, with 8 bases lining up with TRBD2. CDR3 length equals 15 residues. Germline V lookup: CDR1 MNHNS, CDR2 SASEGT. V lost 3 bases to trimming and J lost 3 bases; unmatched junction nucleotides: 5. The CDR3 DNA follows: TGTGCCAGCAGTGAGAGCGGGGGCGGGACAGATACGCAGTATTTT. Amino acid sequence: CASSESGGGTDTQYF.

The chain joins TRBV5-4 to TRBJ2-5; 10 bases are shared with TRBD2. V lost 2 bases and J lost 1; bases outside the gene matches: 2. The CDR3 contains 15 residues. Germline V gives CDR1 SGHNT, CDR2 YYREEE (reference sequence). The CDR3 DNA follows: TGTGCCAGCAGCTTAGCGGGGGGGCCCCAAGAGACCCAGTACTTC. Translated, it gives CASSLAGGPQETQYF. The full variable domain, rest sourced from reference TRBV5-4 and TRBJ2-5, is ETGVTQSPTHLIKTRGQQVTLRCSSQSGHNTVSWYQQALGQGPQFIFQYYREEENGRGNFPPRFSGLQFPNYSSELNVNALELDDSALYLCASSLAGGPQETQYFGPGTRLLVL.

The chain employs TRBV7-2 and TRBJ2-3; D perhaps matches TRBD2 (6 bases). CDR3 size: 15 residues. Germline V gene sequence: CDR1 SGHTA, CDR2 FQGNSA. V shed 0 bases and J shed 2 bases, with 9 bases lying between them. The CDR3 region is CASSLAGGYTDTQYF. CDR3 nucleotide sequence: TGTGCCAGCAGCTTAGCCGGGGGATACACAGATACGCAGTATTTT.

The chain couples TRBV7-8 to TRBJ1-1; no clear D. The CDR3 has 18 residues. Trimming took 2 bases from V and 0 from J, leaving 19 bases between them. Germline-derived CDR1 and CDR2 are SGHVS and FQNEAQ. CDR3 DNA sequence: TGTGCCAGCAGCTTAATTTTCCGATCCCCCGGGATGAACACTGAAGCTTTCTTT. This translates into CASSLIFRSPGMNTEAFF.

This chain uses TRBV30 with TRBJ1-2; TRBD1 matches at 8 bases. There are 11 residues in the CDR3. The germline gives CDR1 GTSNPN, CDR2 SVGIG (reference sequence). V was clipped by 8 bases and J by 7 bases; unmatched bases: 6. In DNA, the CDR3 is TGTGCCGGGGCAGGGGGCGCTGGCTACACCTTC. Amino acids: CAGAGGAGYTF.

The rearrangement joins TRBV7-9 to TRBJ1-5, with 7 nucleotides matching TRBD1. Per germline, CDR1 SEHNR and CDR2 FQNEAQ (reference sequence). The CDR3 consists of 15 residues. J was trimmed by 2 bases and V by 4 bases; bases with no gene match: 5. The CDR3 reads CASSWEGAGNQPQHF. The CDR3 DNA follows: TGTGCCAGCAGCTGGGAGGGGGCCGGCAATCAGCCCCAGCATTTT.

The V and J genes are TRBV5-4 and TRBJ2-7, with D possibly matching TRBD1 (5 bases). The length of the CDR3 is 15 residues. V was cut by 5 bases and J by 3 bases, with 18 bases left in between. CDR1 and CDR2 from the germline V gene are SGHNT and YYREEE (reference sequence). CDR3 nucleotide sequence: TGTGCCAGCAGTACGACACAGGCGAGGAACTACGAGCAGTACTTC. Amino acid sequence: CASSTTQARNYEQYF.

This sequence joins TRBV25-1 and TRBJ2-1; 10 bases are shared with TRBD2. Looked up from germline, CDR1 is MGHDK and CDR2 is SYGVNS. With V trimmed by 6 bases and J by 4 bases, 6 bases remained unmatched. The CDR3 is 15 residues long. CDR3 in amino acids: CASSEAGGLYNEQFF. As DNA, the CDR3 is TGTGCCAGCAGCGAAGCGGGGGGGCTTTACAATGAGCAGTTCTTC.

The chain combines TRBV9 with TRBJ2-3; TRBD1 agrees at 7 bases. Germline V gene sequence: CDR1 SGDLS, CDR2 YYNGEE. The CDR3 is made up of 16 amino acids. J lost 1 base, V lost 4 bases, and 9 bases had no gene match. The DNA for the CDR3 is TGTGCCAGCAGCCCTCACAGGGGTTGGGGCACAGATACGCAGTATTTT. Protein sequence: CASSPHRGWGTDTQYF.

This rearrangement joins TRBV18 to TRBJ1-5; TRBD1 aligns across 7 bases. The V segment lost 4 bases and the J segment 3 bases; nucleotides outside the gene matches: 6. CDR3 length: 15 amino acids. The germline V gene encodes CDR1 KGHSH and CDR2 LQKENI. The CDR3 loop is CASSQRGHVNQPQHF. The CDR3 bases are TGTGCCAGCTCACAAAGGGGGCATGTCAATCAGCCCCAGCATTTT.

This clone was recorded only once. J is TRBJ2-3 and V is TRBV20-1; D is unclear. CDR1 is DFQATT, CDR2 SNEGSKA, per germline (reference sequence). The CDR3 length is 11 residues. V shed 3 bases and J shed 5 bases, with 6 bases lying between them. CDR3 sequence (DNA): TGCAGTGCTAGGGCCGGAGATACGCAGTATTTT. Its protein is CSARAGDTQYF.

Only one count was recorded for this clone. This chain links TRBV7-2 with TRBJ1-2; tentatively, D is TRBD1 (6 bases). Trimming pared 1 base from V and 4 bases from J, leaving 22 bases between. CDR3 size: 18 residues. Germline V gene data show CDR1 as SGHTA and CDR2 as FQGNSA. For the CDR3, the DNA is TGTGCCAGCAGCTTAGGAGTCCGGGACACAGAACAGGGCTATGGCTACACCTTC. Translated, it gives CASSLGVRDTEQGYGYTF. The variable domain in full, with the rest retrieved from reference TRBV7-2 and TRBJ1-2, is GAGVSQSPSNKVTEKGKDVELRCDPISGHTALYWYRQSLGQGLEFLIYFQGNSAPDKSGLPSDRFSAERTGGSVSTLTIQRTQQEDSAVYLCASSLGVRDTEQGYGYTFGSGTRLTVV.

The chain links TRBV6-5 to TRBJ2-1, with D perhaps given as TRBD1 or TRBD2 (5 bases each). The CDR3 extends over 14 amino acids. The germline V gene encodes CDR1 MNHEY and CDR2 SVGAGI. V shed 4 bases and J shed 3 bases, with 10 bases lying between them. CDR3: CASSSGHSYNEQFF. CDR3 DNA: TGTGCCAGCAGTTCGGGGCACAGCTACAATGAGCAGTTCTTC.

The rearrangement uses TRBV30 and TRBJ1-1; the D gene is possibly TRBD1 (6 bases). This CDR3 is 13 amino acids long. Germline CDR1 and CDR2: GTSNPN and SVGIG (reference sequence). V lost 2 bases, J lost 4 bases, and 11 bases lay in between. The CDR3 bases are TGTGCCTGGAGTACCAGAGGGGGCACTGAAGCTTTCTTT. This sequence encodes CAWSTRGGTEAFF.

The chain joins TRBV4-2 to TRBJ2-5, with TRBD2 matching over 9 bases. From germline, CDR1 is LGHNA and CDR2 YNFKEQ. V lost 4 bases to trimming and J lost 5 bases; unmatched junction nucleotides: 14. The CDR3 spans 17 residues. The CDR3 loop is CASSPANGLAMIETQYF. Here the CDR3 DNA reads TGTGCCAGCAGCCCAGCAAACGGACTAGCGATGATTGAGACCCAGTACTTC.

The chain links TRBV9 to TRBJ1-2, with 9 bases that match TRBD1. CDR1 is SGDLS and CDR2 is YYNGEE in the germline V gene. CDR3 length: 15 residues. J lost 6 bases, V lost 5 bases, and 11 bases had no gene match. The CDR3 region is CASRPKEDRGDGYTF. The CDR3 DNA sequence: TGTGCCAGCAGACCCAAGGAAGACAGGGGGGATGGCTACACCTTC.

On this clone itself: An end of the junction differs from the germline gene, which may be a read error. V usage is TRBV11-3 and J usage is TRBJ2-7, with D tentatively TRBD2 (5 bases). This CDR3 contains 13 residues. Germline assignment: CDR1 SGHNT and CDR2 YENEEA. The CDR3 region has the DNA TGTGCCAGCAGCCTAGAGGGTTCGTACGAGCAGTACTTC. Protein product: CASSLEGSYEQYF.